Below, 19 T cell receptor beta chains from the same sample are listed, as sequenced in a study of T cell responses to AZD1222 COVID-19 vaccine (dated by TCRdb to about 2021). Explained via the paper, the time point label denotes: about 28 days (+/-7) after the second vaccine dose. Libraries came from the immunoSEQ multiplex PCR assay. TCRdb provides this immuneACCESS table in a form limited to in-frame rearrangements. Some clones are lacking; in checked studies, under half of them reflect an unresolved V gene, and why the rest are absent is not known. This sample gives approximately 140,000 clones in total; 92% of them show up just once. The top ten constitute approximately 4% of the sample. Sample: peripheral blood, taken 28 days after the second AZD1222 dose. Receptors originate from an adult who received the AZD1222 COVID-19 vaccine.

CDR3 sequence reads: CASSFARETQYF. CDR3 coding DNA: TGTGCCAGCAGCTTCGCCCGAGAGACCCAGTACTTC. V is TRBV7-2 and J is TRBJ2-5; D call uncertain. Germline CDR1 SGHTA, CDR2 FQGNSA. This CDR3 is 12 amino acids long. Between the trimmed V and J ends, which lost 3 bases and 4 bases, there was a span of 6 bases. Full variable domain (missing parts from reference TRBV7-2 and TRBJ2-5): GAGVSQSPSNKVTEKGKDVELRCDPISGHTALYWYRQSLGQGLEFLIYFQGNSAPDKSGLPSDRFSAERTGGSVSTLTIQRTQQEDSAVYLCASSFARETQYFGPGTRLLVL.

CDR3 sequence (DNA): TGTGCCAGCAGTTACTCTAGGCTAGCGGAGGATTATGAGCAGTTCTTC. Protein: CASSYSRLAEDYEQFF. The rearrangement joins TRBV6-2 or TRBV6-3 to TRBJ2-1; 7 nucleotides match TRBD2. V was clipped by 0 bases and J by 8 bases; unmatched bases: 10. The CDR3 covers 16 residues. Germline values: CDR1 MNHEY, CDR2 SVGEGT.

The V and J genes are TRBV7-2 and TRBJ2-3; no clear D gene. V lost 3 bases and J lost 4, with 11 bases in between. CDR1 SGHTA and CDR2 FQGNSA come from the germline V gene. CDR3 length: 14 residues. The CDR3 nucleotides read TGTGCCAGCAGCTTGGGCTACCCGTCAGATACGCAGTATTTT. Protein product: CASSLGYPSDTQYF.

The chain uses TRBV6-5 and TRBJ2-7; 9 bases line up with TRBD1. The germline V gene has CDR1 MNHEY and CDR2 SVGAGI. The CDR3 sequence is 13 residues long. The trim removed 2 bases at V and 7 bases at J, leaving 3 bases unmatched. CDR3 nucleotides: TGTGCCAGCAGTTACCTGGACAGGGGAGAGCAGTACTTC. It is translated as CASSYLDRGEQYF.

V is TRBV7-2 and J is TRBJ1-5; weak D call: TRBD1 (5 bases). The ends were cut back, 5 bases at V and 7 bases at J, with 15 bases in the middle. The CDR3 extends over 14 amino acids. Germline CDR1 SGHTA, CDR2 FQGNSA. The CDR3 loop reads CASSVRGRGQPQHF. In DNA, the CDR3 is TGTGCCAGCAGCGTAAGAGGGAGGGGCCAGCCCCAGCATTTT.

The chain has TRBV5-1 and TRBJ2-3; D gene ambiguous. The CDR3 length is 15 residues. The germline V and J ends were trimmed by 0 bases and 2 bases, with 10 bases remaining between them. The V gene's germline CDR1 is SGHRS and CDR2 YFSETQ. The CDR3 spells CASSLGVAPTDTQYF. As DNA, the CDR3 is TGCGCCAGCAGCTTGGGGGTGGCCCCCACAGATACGCAGTATTTT.

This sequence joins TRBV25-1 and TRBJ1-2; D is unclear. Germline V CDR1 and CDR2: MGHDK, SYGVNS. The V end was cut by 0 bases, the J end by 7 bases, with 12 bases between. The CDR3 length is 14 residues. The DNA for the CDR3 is TGTGCCAGCAGTGAATATGCCGACTTAGGTGGCTACACCTTC. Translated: CASSEYADLGGYTF.

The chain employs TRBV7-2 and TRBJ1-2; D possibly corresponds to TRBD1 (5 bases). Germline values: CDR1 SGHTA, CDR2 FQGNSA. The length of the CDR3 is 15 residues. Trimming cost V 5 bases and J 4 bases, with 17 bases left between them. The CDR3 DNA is TGTGCCAGCAGCGTGCAAGTGGTGGGGCCCTATGGCTACACCTTC. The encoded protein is CASSVQVVGPYGYTF. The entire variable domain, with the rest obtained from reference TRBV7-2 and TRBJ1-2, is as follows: GAGVSQSPSNKVTEKGKDVELRCDPISGHTALYWYRQSLGQGLEFLIYFQGNSAPDKSGLPSDRFSAERTGGSVSTLTIQRTQQEDSAVYLCASSVQVVGPYGYTFGSGTRLTVV.

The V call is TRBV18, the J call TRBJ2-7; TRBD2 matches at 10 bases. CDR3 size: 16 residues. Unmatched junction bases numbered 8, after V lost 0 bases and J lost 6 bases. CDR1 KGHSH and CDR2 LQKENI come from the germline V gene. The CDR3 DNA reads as TGTGCCAGCTCACCACCAGCTAGCGGGGGCTTCGGCGAGCAGTACTTC. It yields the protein CASSPPASGGFGEQYF.

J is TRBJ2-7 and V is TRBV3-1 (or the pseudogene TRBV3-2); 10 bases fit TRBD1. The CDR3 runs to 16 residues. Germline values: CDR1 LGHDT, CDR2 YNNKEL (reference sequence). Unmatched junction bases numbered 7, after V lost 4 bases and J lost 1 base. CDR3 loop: CASSPLGQGWSYEQYF. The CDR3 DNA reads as TGTGCCAGCAGCCCCCTGGGACAGGGGTGGTCCTACGAGCAGTACTTC.

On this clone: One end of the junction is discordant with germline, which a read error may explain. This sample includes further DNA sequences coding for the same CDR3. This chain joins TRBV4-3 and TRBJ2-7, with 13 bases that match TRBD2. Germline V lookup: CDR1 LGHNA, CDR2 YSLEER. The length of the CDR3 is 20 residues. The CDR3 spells CASSQDWGGTSGTFGHEQYF. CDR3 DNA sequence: TGCGCCAGCAGCCAAGATTGGGGGGGGACTAGCGGGACCTTCGGCCACGAACAGTACTTC.

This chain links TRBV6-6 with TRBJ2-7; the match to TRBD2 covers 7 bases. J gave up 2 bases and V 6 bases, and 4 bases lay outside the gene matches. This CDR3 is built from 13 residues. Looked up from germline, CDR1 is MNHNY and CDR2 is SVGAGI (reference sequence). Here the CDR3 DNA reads TGTGCCAGCAGCTGGGGGGGTACCTACGAGCAGTACTTC. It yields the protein CASSWGGTYEQYF.

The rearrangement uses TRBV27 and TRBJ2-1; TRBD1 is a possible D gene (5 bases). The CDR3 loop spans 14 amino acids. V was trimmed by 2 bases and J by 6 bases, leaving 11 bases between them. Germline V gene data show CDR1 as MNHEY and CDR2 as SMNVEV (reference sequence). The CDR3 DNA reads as TGTGCCAGCAGTTTAAGTCAGGGTCCCAATGAGCAGTTCTTC. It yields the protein CASSLSQGPNEQFF.

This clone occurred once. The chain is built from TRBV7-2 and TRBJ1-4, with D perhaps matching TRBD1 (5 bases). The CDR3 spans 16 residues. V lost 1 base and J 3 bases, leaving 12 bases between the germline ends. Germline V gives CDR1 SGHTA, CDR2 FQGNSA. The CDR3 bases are TGTGCCAGCAGCTTAGTCCCCGGGGGAGCTAATGAAAAACTGTTTTTT. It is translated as CASSLVPGGANEKLFF.

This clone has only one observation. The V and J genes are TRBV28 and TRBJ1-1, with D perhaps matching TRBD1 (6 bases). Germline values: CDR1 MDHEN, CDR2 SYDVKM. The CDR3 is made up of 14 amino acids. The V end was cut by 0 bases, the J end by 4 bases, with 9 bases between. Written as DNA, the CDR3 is TGTGCCAGCAGTTTATGGGAGGGGGTCACTGAAGCTTTCTTT. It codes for CASSLWEGVTEAFF.

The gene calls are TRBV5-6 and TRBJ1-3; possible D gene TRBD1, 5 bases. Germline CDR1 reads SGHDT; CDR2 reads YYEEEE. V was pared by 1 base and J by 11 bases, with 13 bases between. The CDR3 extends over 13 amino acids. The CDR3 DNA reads TGTGCCAGCAGCTTGCTGTTGGGGCCAGCCATATATTTT. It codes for CASSLLLGPAIYF. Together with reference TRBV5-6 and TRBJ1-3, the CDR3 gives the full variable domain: DAGVTQSPTHLIKTRGQQVTLRCSPKSGHDTVSWYQQALGQGPQFIFQYYEEEERQRGNFPDRFSGHQFPNYSSELNVNALLLGDSALYLCASSLLLGPAIYFGEGSWLTVV.

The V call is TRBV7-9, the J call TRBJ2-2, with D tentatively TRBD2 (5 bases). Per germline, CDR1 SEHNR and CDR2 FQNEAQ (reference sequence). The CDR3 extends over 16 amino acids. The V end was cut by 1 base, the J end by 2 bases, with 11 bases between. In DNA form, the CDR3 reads TGTGCCAGCAGCTTAGGGCTAGCTAGAAACACCGGGGAGCTGTTTTTT. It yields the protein CASSLGLARNTGELFF.

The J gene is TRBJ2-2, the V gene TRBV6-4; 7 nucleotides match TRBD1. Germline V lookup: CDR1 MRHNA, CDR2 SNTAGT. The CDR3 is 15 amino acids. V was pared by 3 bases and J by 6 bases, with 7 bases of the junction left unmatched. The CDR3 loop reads CASSDSDRAPGELFF. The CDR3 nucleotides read TGTGCCAGCAGTGATTCCGACAGGGCGCCCGGGGAGCTGTTTTTT.

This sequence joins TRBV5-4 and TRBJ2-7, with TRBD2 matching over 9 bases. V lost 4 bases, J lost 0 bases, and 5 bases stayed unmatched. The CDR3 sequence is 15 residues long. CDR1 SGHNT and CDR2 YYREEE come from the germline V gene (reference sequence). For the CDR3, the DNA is TGTGCCAGCAGCCCCACTAGCGGGTCCTCCTACGAGCAGTACTTC. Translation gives CASSPTSGSSYEQYF. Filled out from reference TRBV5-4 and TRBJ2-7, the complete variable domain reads ETGVTQSPTHLIKTRGQQVTLRCSSQSGHNTVSWYQQALGQGPQFIFQYYREEENGRGNFPPRFSGLQFPNYSSELNVNALELDDSALYLCASSPTSGSSYEQYFGPGTRLTVT.